One and the same sample provided the 31 T cell receptor beta chains below, sequenced in a study of T-cell memory formation after mild COVID-19 (dated by TCRdb to the early 2020s). The library was generated by 5' RACE. TCRdb shows the sequencer as Illumina NovaSeq 6000. Using fastp trimming at Q25 and MiXCR clonotype assembly, TCRdb reanalyzed the public sequencing data and kept in-frame beta chains. CDR3 protein sequences are deduplicated, and each keeps its most common genes and DNA. Recorded for this sample are just under 150,000 distinct CDR3 sequences; 15% to 20% of them occurred a single time. About 2.3% of the sample is taken by the ten largest. The sequenced material came from PBMCs or a T cell subset sorted from them (not recorded which). The receptors derive from an adult woman who had mild COVID-19 (a few samples of this study predate the infection). The sample titles of this study are shuffled in the database, so cell type and time point are left out; the donor was told from shared clones.

The chain links TRBV6-5 to TRBJ2-7, with 14 bases that match TRBD2. The CDR3 has 16 residues. Germline CDR1 and CDR2: MNHEY and SVGAGI. Trimming took 6 bases from V and 7 from J; bases not matched to a gene: 11. In DNA, the CDR3 is TGTGCCAGCAGAAGGACCGGGACTAGCGGGAGCAGGGAGCAGTACTTC. This codes for CASRRTGTSGSREQYF.

The J gene is TRBJ2-7, the V gene TRBV18; possible D gene TRBD2, 5 bases. The CDR3 spans 13 residues. Germline V gene data show CDR1 as KGHSH and CDR2 as LQKENI. V was cut by 3 bases and J by 0 bases, with 6 bases left in between. This chain's CDR3 is CASSPGLSYEQYF. CDR3 DNA sequence: TGTGCCAGCTCACCCGGACTCTCCTACGAGCAGTACTTC.

The V gene is TRBV5-1, the J gene TRBJ2-1, with D possibly TRBD1 on 5 matching bases. The CDR3 is 17 residues long. Trimming took 0 bases from V and 0 from J, leaving 13 bases between them. CDR1 is SGHRS and CDR2 is YFSETQ in the germline V gene. The CDR3: CASSLGHGHPSYNEQFF. The CDR3 DNA reads as TGCGCCAGCAGCTTGGGACACGGACATCCCTCCTACAATGAGCAGTTCTTC.

Remarks on this clonotype: Germline and junction disagree at one end, which may indicate a read error. The rearrangement joins TRBV12-3 or TRBV12-4 to TRBJ2-1, with D maybe TRBD1 (6 bases). The CDR3 spans 15 residues. CDR3 loop: CASSPGTTAYNDQFF. CDR3 bases: TGTGCCAGCAGTCCCGGGACAACCGCCTACAATGATCAGTTCTTC.

The V gene is TRBV7-9, the J gene TRBJ2-2; TRBD1 or TRBD2 may be the D gene (5 bases each). CDR3 size: 14 residues. V was clipped by 5 bases and J by 4 bases, with 11 bases between them. Germline values: CDR1 SEHNR, CDR2 FQNEAQ (reference sequence). The CDR3 loop is CASSPSGLTGELFF. In DNA form, the CDR3 reads TGTGCCAGCAGCCCCTCGGGGCTCACCGGGGAGCTGTTTTTT.

This chain links TRBV20-1 with TRBJ1-3; possible D gene TRBD1, 6 bases. The V gene lost 6 bases and the J gene lost 4 bases, with 16 bases spanning the gap. The CDR3 covers 14 residues. Germline lookup yields CDR1 DFQATT and CDR2 SNEGSKA (reference sequence). CDR3 bases: TGCAGTGCCCGGGAAGGGGGGCTGGGAAACACCATATATTTT. It translates to CSAREGGLGNTIYF.

This clonotype came up a few times. This sequence joins TRBV6-5 and TRBJ1-6; 8 nucleotides match TRBD1. The CDR3 is made up of 15 amino acids. The trim removed 8 bases at V and 6 bases at J, leaving 9 bases unmatched. The germline gives CDR1 MNHEY, CDR2 SVGAGI. The CDR3 is CASRNDRGSNSPLHF. The CDR3 nucleotides are TGTGCCAGCCGCAACGACAGGGGCTCTAATTCACCCCTCCACTTT.

This clonotype was found many times. This rearrangement joins TRBV18 to TRBJ1-6, with D maybe TRBD1 (6 bases). V lost 3 bases and J 7 bases, leaving 10 bases between the germline ends. Germline V lookup: CDR1 KGHSH, CDR2 LQKENI. This CDR3 is 14 amino acids long. CDR3 sequence: CASSPDRKNSPLHF. The CDR3 DNA is TGTGCCAGCTCACCCGACAGGAAGAATTCACCCCTCCACTTT.

On this clonotype: At one of its ends the junction is not consistent with the germline gene, which may arise from a read error. The V and J genes are TRBV14 and TRBJ2-4, with D unclear. The germline V gene has CDR1 SGHDN and CDR2 FVKESK. This CDR3 comprises 11 residues. This chain's CDR3 is CASSQRDQGHF. The CDR3 DNA is TGTGCCAGCAGCCAGAGAGATCAAGGACACTTC.

This clonotype was observed a handful of times. The V and J genes are TRBV29-1 and TRBJ1-4; 9 nucleotides match TRBD1. V gave up 2 bases and J gave up 8 bases; unmatched junction bases: 9. This CDR3 contains 15 residues. CDR1 is SQVTM, CDR2 ANQGSEA, per germline. CDR3 bases: TGCAGCGTTGAATACCCACAGGGGGCGAGAGAAAAACTGTTTTTT. Residues: CSVEYPQGAREKLFF.

The V and J genes are TRBV20-1 and TRBJ2-2, with D perhaps matching TRBD1 (5 bases). Trimming stripped 6 bases from V and 7 bases from J, with 9 bases between. The CDR3 has 11 amino acids. Per germline, CDR1 DFQATT and CDR2 SNEGSKA (reference sequence). CDR3 DNA sequence: TGCAGTGCCCCAGGGTTCGGGGAGCTGTTTTTT. Encoded protein: CSAPGFGELFF.

The chain joins TRBV29-1 to TRBJ1-2; D unclear. Germline loops: CDR1 SQVTM, CDR2 ANQGSEA. The CDR3 has 12 amino acids. Trimming stripped 4 bases from V and 4 bases from J, with 10 bases between. Here the CDR3 reads CSVAKGPYGYTF. As DNA, the CDR3 is TGCAGCGTTGCTAAGGGTCCCTATGGCTACACCTTC.

J is TRBJ1-1 and V is TRBV7-6; no clear D gene. The CDR3 sequence is 13 residues long. V was pared by 2 bases and J by 5 bases, with 9 bases between. Germline values: CDR1 SGHVS, CDR2 FNYEAQ. CDR3 nucleotides: TGTGCCAGCAGCTTATACACAGAGACTGAAGCTTTCTTT. This codes for CASSLYTETEAFF.

This clonotype has more than one count but fewer than ten. This chain links TRBV12-3 or TRBV12-4 with TRBJ2-7, with TRBD2 identical over 9 bases. The junction had 5 bases not matched to a gene; V was cut back by 6 bases and J by 2 bases. The CDR3 covers 14 residues. The CDR3 DNA is TGTGCCAGCAGGCTAGCGGGAACGGCCTACGAGCAGTACTTC. Its translation: CASRLAGTAYEQYF.

There are a few counts of this clonotype. The rearrangement links TRBV5-1 to TRBJ2-1, with 10 positions matching TRBD2. The trim removed 0 bases at V and 5 bases at J, leaving 11 bases unmatched. The CDR3 consists of 18 residues. Germline CDR1 SGHRS, CDR2 YFSETQ. The CDR3 loop is CASSLAISALAGNNEQFF. CDR3 bases: TGCGCCAGCAGCTTGGCCATTTCGGCACTAGCGGGGAACAATGAGCAGTTCTTC.

The chain combines TRBV10-3 with TRBJ2-1; D possibly corresponds to TRBD2 (5 bases). Germline CDR1 ENHRY, CDR2 SYGVKD. The germline V and J ends were trimmed by 7 bases and 8 bases, with 9 bases remaining between them. This CDR3 contains 11 residues. In DNA form, the CDR3 reads TGTGCCATCACGGACTCTCATGAGCAGTTCTTC. Its protein product is CAITDSHEQFF.

This clonotype was recorded a few times. The chain links TRBV7-2 to TRBJ2-5; 13 nucleotides line up with TRBD2. CDR1 and CDR2 from the germline V gene are SGHTA and FQGNSA. There are 17 residues in the CDR3. V was pared by 5 bases and J by 0 bases, with 6 bases of the junction left unmatched. This chain's CDR3 is CASSLGTSGAYQETQYF. The DNA of the CDR3 is TGTGCCAGCAGCCTAGGGACTAGCGGGGCGTACCAAGAGACCCAGTACTTC.

This clonotype occurred a few times. The J gene is TRBJ2-2, the V gene TRBV15, with 9 bases identical to TRBD2. The CDR3 has 14 residues. CDR1 is LNHNV, CDR2 YYDKDF, per germline (reference sequence). Losses at the gene ends were 5 bases for V and 6 bases for J; bases not matched to a gene: 4. This CDR3 reads CATSVGLAAGELFF. The CDR3 coding sequence is TGTGCCACCAGCGTGGGACTAGCAGCCGGGGAGCTGTTTTTT.

This clonotype was seen a handful of times. V gene TRBV6-6 combines with J gene TRBJ2-3, with a weak D call TRBD1 (5 bases). V gave up 7 bases and J gave up 3 bases, with 23 bases separating them. In germline, CDR1 is MNHNY, CDR2 SVGAGI (reference sequence). The CDR3 covers 17 residues. CDR3 DNA sequence: TGTGCCAGCACCCCAAGGGGCCCTTCTTTGGGGACAGATACGCAGTATTTT. It encodes CASTPRGPSLGTDTQYF.

This rearrangement joins TRBV20-1 to TRBJ1-6, with D maybe TRBD1 (5 bases). V was trimmed by 0 bases and J by 18 bases, leaving 15 bases between them. CDR3 length: 12 residues. Germline V gene sequence: CDR1 DFQATT, CDR2 SNEGSKA (reference sequence). The CDR3 nucleotides read TGCAGTGCTAGAGATCAAGGGGTCCCCTGCCACTTT. This sequence encodes CSARDQGVPCHF.

Regarding this clonotype: One end of the junction fails to match germline, which may point to a read error. The chain links TRBV5-1 to TRBJ1-1; 9 bases map to TRBD1. The CDR3 length is 14 residues. Germline assignment: CDR1 SGHRS and CDR2 YFSETQ. This chain's CDR3 is CASSPHADRGEDFF. In DNA, the CDR3 is TGCGCCAGCAGCCCCCACGCGGACAGGGGTGAAGATTTCTTT.

Only a few counts were recorded for this clonotype. The J gene is TRBJ2-7, the V gene TRBV4-1, with 10 bases that match TRBD1. Trimming removed 3 bases from V and 7 bases from J; junction bases left unmatched: 12. CDR3 length: 16 amino acids. Per the germline V gene, CDR1 is MGHRA and CDR2 is YSYEKL. Written as DNA, the CDR3 is TGCGCCAGCAGCCAGCCCAACCGTGACAGGGGGCGAGAGCAGTACTTC. This gives the protein CASSQPNRDRGREQYF.

In its sample, this clonotype was seen many times. The rearrangement joins TRBV11-2 to TRBJ1-1, with TRBD1 as a possible D gene (5 bases). The V end was cut by 5 bases, the J end by 4 bases, with 14 bases between. The CDR3 covers 14 residues. CDR1 is SGHAT, CDR2 FQNNGV, per germline. CDR3 residues: CASSPFLGGTEAFF. The CDR3 bases are TGTGCCAGCAGCCCTTTCCTCGGGGGCACTGAAGCTTTCTTT.

This clonotype was seen a handful of times. The CDR3 is CAGQGSNTGELFF. The DNA for the CDR3 is TGTGCCGGACAGGGGAGTAATACCGGGGAGCTGTTTTTT. The genes are TRBV28 and TRBJ2-2; the match to TRBD1 covers 9 bases. This CDR3 has 13 amino acids. V was clipped by 11 bases and J by 5 bases; unmatched bases: 6. The germline gives CDR1 MDHEN, CDR2 SYDVKM.

The chain joins TRBV24-1 to TRBJ2-1, with no clear D. CDR1 and CDR2 from the germline V gene are KGHDR and SFDVKD. CDR3 length: 14 amino acids. Trimming took 6 bases from V and 1 from J, leaving 9 bases between them. CDR3 coding DNA: TGTGCCACCAGTTTTCCGGGTTCCTACAATGAGCAGTTCTTC. Translation: CATSFPGSYNEQFF.

This clonotype occurred a few times. V gene TRBV29-1 combines with J gene TRBJ1-1, with a possible D match to TRBD1 (6 bases). With 6 bases removed from V and 1 base from J, the gap between germline ends came to 9 bases. CDR1 and CDR2 (germline): SQVTM, ANQGSEA. This CDR3 spans 12 amino acids. This CDR3 is CSVGAPNTEAFF. CDR3 in DNA: TGCAGCGTGGGGGCCCCGAACACTGAAGCTTTCTTT.

A single count supports this clonotype. The chain carries TRBV3-1 and TRBJ2-5; 7 positions agree with TRBD1. This CDR3 comprises 13 residues. V lost 8 bases to trimming and J lost 5 bases; unmatched junction nucleotides: 8. CDR1 and CDR2 (germline): LGHDT, YNNKEL (reference sequence). The CDR3 reads CASSRQGVETQYF. The CDR3 bases are TGTGCCAGCTCCCGACAGGGAGTGGAGACCCAGTACTTC.

This clonotype appeared many times. The chain employs TRBV29-1 and TRBJ2-2; D not resolved. This CDR3 spans 14 amino acids. Germline V gene lookup returns CDR1 SQVTM and CDR2 ANQGSEA. The V and J ends lost 3 bases and 5 bases respectively, with 13 bases between them. DNA of the CDR3: TGCAGCGTTGAGGCCAGAATGAGAACCGGGGAGCTGTTTTTT. Translated, it gives CSVEARMRTGELFF.

The table lists this clonotype with many counts. V and J are TRBV19 and TRBJ1-5; a possible D gene is TRBD1 (6 bases). Germline V gives CDR1 LNHDA, CDR2 SQIVND (reference sequence). V lost 6 bases and J lost 0, with 15 bases in between. This CDR3 spans 16 amino acids. The CDR3 region has the DNA TGTGCCAGTAGCCAAGACAGGCCGTATAGCAATCAGCCCCAGCATTTT. It translates to CASSQDRPYSNQPQHF.

This clonotype has ten or more counts. The chain combines TRBV5-1 with TRBJ2-7; unclear D gene. The germline V gene encodes CDR1 SGHRS and CDR2 YFSETQ. CDR3 length: 14 amino acids. V dropped 3 bases and J dropped 1 base, with 11 bases sitting between them. The CDR3 DNA reads TGCGCCAGCAGCTCCCTCGGGTTGTCCTACGAGCAGTACTTC. Protein sequence: CASSSLGLSYEQYF.

The chain carries TRBV20-1 and TRBJ2-7, with TRBD1 matching 9 bases. The CDR3 totals 14 residues. Unmatched junction bases numbered 12, after V lost 6 bases and J lost 6 bases. CDR1 and CDR2 from the germline V gene are DFQATT and SNEGSKA (reference sequence). The CDR3 bases are TGCAGTGCGAGACCTCCGGGACAGGGCCGCGAGCAGTACTTC. It specifies CSARPPGQGREQYF.